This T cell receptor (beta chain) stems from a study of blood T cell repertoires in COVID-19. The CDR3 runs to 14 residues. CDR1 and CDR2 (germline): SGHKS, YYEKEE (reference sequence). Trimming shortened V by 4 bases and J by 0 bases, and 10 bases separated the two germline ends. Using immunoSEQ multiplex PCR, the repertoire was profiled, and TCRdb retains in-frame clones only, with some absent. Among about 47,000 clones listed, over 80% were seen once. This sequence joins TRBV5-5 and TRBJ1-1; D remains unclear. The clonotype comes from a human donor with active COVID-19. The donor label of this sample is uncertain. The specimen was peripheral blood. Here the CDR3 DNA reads TGTGCCAGCAGCGTAGGAGGTCTGAACACTGAAGCTTTCTTT. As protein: CASSVGGLNTEAFF.